This T cell receptor beta chain was captured by sequencing in a study of pediatric ulcerative colitis. Assay: immunoSEQ multiplex PCR; the TCRdb copy retains only in-frame clones and omits some. The sample has more than 35,000 clones; roughly 73% are singletons. This clone was detected only a few times. Rectal tissue came from one to two pinch biopsies taken at colonoscopy. CDR3 size: 14 residues. Trimming shortened V by 0 bases and J by 5 bases, and 10 bases separated the two germline ends. The germline gives CDR1 GTSNPN, CDR2 SVGIG (reference sequence). The sample comprised gut tissue. The chain links TRBV30 to TRBJ1-4; perhaps TRBD1 as D (6 bases). This receptor was obtained from a boy younger than 18 with moderate ulcerative colitis. The DNA of the CDR3 is TGTGCCTGGAGTGTAGGACAGCAAAATGAAAAACTGTTTTTT. Its translation is CAWSVGQQNEKLFF.